This TCR beta chain originates from a study of T and B cells in COVID-19 patients. The CDR3 extends over 17 amino acids. V lost 4 bases and J lost 6, with 24 bases in between. Germline V gene lookup returns CDR1 SGHDN and CDR2 FVKESK. BIOMED2 TRB-A/B primer pools were used in multiplex TRB PCR. Using its own MiXCR run on the multiplex PCR reads, TCRdb lists one record per CDR3 protein. The sample yields fewer than 5,000 distinct CDR3 sequences, about 25% seen once. Blood genomic DNA input for TRB amplification was about 240-550 ng. The sequence was collected from a human donor with active COVID-19. The donor label of this sample is uncertain. Sequencing was done on a sample of blood. This chain connects TRBV14 to TRBJ1-2; tentative D call: TRBD1 (6 bases). The DNA of the CDR3 is TGTGCCAGCAGCCCCATTGGCGCGGGGGCGTTGCTGGATGGCTACACCTTC. Translation gives CASSPIGAGALLDGYTF.